This entry concerns a single T cell receptor beta chain. Antigen: not known. The record originates from a study of cytomegalovirus exposure and HLA in healthy donors. Study-level points and caveats: In an earlier analysis, in 620 or so donors, most V segments appeared productive either ~87% or ~30% of the time. In a later analysis, most CMV-associated TCR beta chains appeared HLA-restricted. In vitro experiments confirmed that a few CMV-associated chains were specific for CMV antigens.

Looked up from germline, CDR1 is SGHRS and CDR2 is YFSETQ. The CDR3 is 13 amino acids. The PCR made use of 60 Vbeta and 13 Jbeta primers. Repertoires were generated with immunoSEQ multiplex PCR, while TCRdb's copy carries only in-frame clones and drops some. This repertoire shows 150,000 or so clones, 76% found once; its top ten account for more than 3%. V gene TRBV5-1 combines with J gene TRBJ2-5, with a tentative D call TRBD1 (6 bases). The J call may be wrong; the DNA end is better matched by TRBJ2-7. Sequencing used PBMCs. The receptor was derived from a male donor in good health and CMV-seronegative. CDR3 sequence reads: CASSFPGAREQYF. The DNA for the CDR3 is TGCGCCAGCAGCTTTCCAGGGGCGCGCGAGCAGTACTTC.